This T cell receptor beta chain was recorded in a study of blood T cell repertoires in COVID-19. Study context: T cells, B-cell-depleted T cells, or PBMCs provided the cDNA or gDNA that served as material.

Under the authors' procedure: Amplification from reference gene primers served as the basis for estimated nucleated cell counts. Repertoires were generated with immunoSEQ multiplex PCR, while TCRdb's copy carries only in-frame clones and drops some. The DNA gave D and trimming, while V, J and clone size come from that table. The sample carries approximately 210,000 clones, about 91% recorded once. The V gene lost 0 bases and the J gene lost 0 bases, with 10 bases spanning the gap. CDR3 length equals 15 residues. Looked up from germline, CDR1 is SGHNT and CDR2 is YYREEE (reference sequence). V and J are TRBV5-4 and TRBJ2-7, with D tentatively TRBD2 (5 bases). The source of this sequence is a man under 40 with acute or convalescent COVID-19. Sequences were obtained from peripheral blood. CDR3 sequence reads: CASSLASGLSYEQYF. CDR3 coding DNA: TGTGCCAGCAGCTTGGCCTCCGGACTCTCCTACGAGCAGTACTTC.